The TCR beta chain under discussion was sequenced for a study of blood T cell repertoires in COVID-19. Study processing details: Reference gene primers were amplified, and this amplification served to estimate nucleated cell counts. Clones were read by immunoSEQ multiplex PCR, and TCRdb kept only the in-frame ones, dropping some. The V and J calls and clone size come from that table; D and trimming were worked out from the DNA. This table has approximately 220,000 clones, roughly 84% appearing once. The TCR originated in a woman aged 60 to 75 who had recovered from COVID-19. The material sequenced was peripheral blood.

The CDR3 DNA sequence: TGTGCCAGCAGCGCCCTACAAGAGACCCAGTACTTC. It yields the protein CASSALQETQYF. The chain recombines TRBV13 with TRBJ2-5; the D is unclear. V was pared by 5 bases and J by 2 bases, with 6 bases between. Germline CDR1 and CDR2: PRHDT and FYEKMQ (reference sequence). The CDR3 contains 12 residues. The entire variable domain, with the rest obtained from reference TRBV13 and TRBJ2-5, is as follows: AAGVIQSPRHLIKEKRETATLKCYPIPRHDTVYWYQQGPGQDPQFLISFYEKMQSDKGSIPDRFSAQQFSDYHSELNMSSLELGDSALYFCASSALQETQYFGPGTRLLVL.